The source of this TCR beta chain is a study of blood T cells in healthy people across ages. PCR was performed a second time for roughly 7 to 12 cycles using a sample-barcoded 5' primer and a J-beta primer mix. Template switching added a 12-random-nucleotide identifier to every cDNA molecule. TCRdb called the 5' RACE reads again in MiXCR, with one record for every CDR3 protein. The data show around 1,900,000 distinct CDR3 sequences, 35% to 50% seen once. CDR3 size: 14 residues. Trimming pared 5 bases from V and 2 bases from J, leaving 13 bases between. Germline V gene data show CDR1 as SGHVS and CDR2 as FNYEAQ.

This sequence originates from a human donor in good health. The sequencing sample was made of blood. This chain links TRBV7-6 with TRBJ2-7, with TRBD2 as a possible D gene (5 bases). The CDR3, as DNA: TGTGCCAGCAGCCCCAGTGGGAGCGCCTACGAGCAGTACTTC. This gives the protein CASSPSGSAYEQYF. Filled out from reference TRBV7-6 and TRBJ2-7, the complete variable domain reads GAGVSQSPRYKVTKRGQDVALRCDPISGHVSLYWYRQALGQGPEFLTYFNYEAQQDKSGLPNDRFSAERPEGSISTLTIQRTEQRDSAMYRCASSPSGSAYEQYFGPGTRLTVT.